The clone carrying this T cell receptor (beta chain) showed up just once. Its antigen is as yet unknown. An end of the junction differs from the germline gene, which may be a read error. Each sample used at least 6 million PBMCs. This sample stems from a study of blood T cells in healthy people across ages. General study points: There was no known CMV status for donors, so expanded clonotype changes were possibly confounded. In older individuals, TCR beta diversity per million T cells was lower, falling roughly linearly with age.

CDR1 and CDR2 (germline): SEHNR, FQNEAQ (reference sequence). CDR3 size: 15 residues. With a J-beta primer mix and a sample-barcoded 5' primer, a second PCR ran about 6 to 11 cycles. Each of the cDNA molecules was tagged by a template-switch adaptor with 12 random nucleotides. TCRdb ran MiXCR on the 5' RACE reads and lists one entry per CDR3 protein. The sample holds 730,000 or so distinct CDR3 sequences, over 40% seen once. The material sequenced was blood. The TCR comes from a man at least 80 years old in good health. The chain recombines TRBV7-9 with TRBJ1-1; no clear D. The CDR3 nucleotides are TGTGCCAGCACCTTAGTTGGGCGGCTGAACACTGAAGCTTTCTTT. Protein product: CASTLVGRLNTEAFF.